The 20 T cell receptor beta chains given below trace back to one sample, sequenced in a study of blood T cell repertoires in COVID-19. The table came from immunoSEQ multiplex PCR; TCRdb's copy has only in-frame clones and leaves some out. The profile shows roughly 90,000 clones, over 70% of them singletons. Material: peripheral blood. The receptors were gathered from an elderly woman with active or convalescent COVID-19.

This chain joins TRBV7-9 and TRBJ1-1; weak D call: TRBD1 (5 bases). V lost 7 bases and J 1 base, leaving 25 bases between the germline ends. Germline V gene data show CDR1 as SEHNR and CDR2 as FQNEAQ (reference sequence). The CDR3 covers 18 residues. CDR3 region: CASTLGVSPNNENTEAFF. The CDR3 DNA is TGTGCCAGCACCCTAGGGGTTTCACCAAACAACGAGAACACTGAAGCTTTCTTT.

This chain joins TRBV5-1 and TRBJ2-2; maybe TRBD1 (5 bases). Germline CDR1 reads SGHRS; CDR2 reads YFSETQ. The germline V and J ends were trimmed by 4 bases and 0 bases, with 10 bases remaining between them. There are 15 residues in the CDR3. Here the CDR3 DNA reads TGCGCCAGCAGCGTTCAGGGCACGAACACCGGGGAGCTGTTTTTT. This codes for CASSVQGTNTGELFF.

This chain connects TRBV7-2 to TRBJ1-5; a possible D gene is TRBD1 (5 bases). The germline V and J ends were trimmed by 5 bases and 1 base, with 12 bases remaining between them. Germline CDR1 SGHTA, CDR2 FQGNSA. The CDR3 has 15 amino acids. The CDR3 DNA is TGTGCCAGCAGCCCCAGGGCTGCCAGCAATCAGCCCCAGCATTTT. It is translated as CASSPRAASNQPQHF.

CDR3 nucleotides: TGTGCCAGCAGCTGGGACAGGGGTTTGACTGAAGCTTTCTTT. Its translation: CASSWDRGLTEAFF. The chain combines TRBV6-2 or TRBV6-3 with TRBJ1-1; 10 bases match TRBD1. With V trimmed by 6 bases and J by 5 bases, 6 bases remained unmatched. The length of the CDR3 is 14 residues. Germline assignment: CDR1 MNHEY and CDR2 SVGEGT.

V is TRBV5-6 and J is TRBJ1-2, with TRBD1 as a possible D gene (5 bases). V dropped 4 bases and J dropped 0 bases, with 16 bases sitting between them. Germline CDR1 is SGHDT and CDR2 is YYEEEE. The CDR3 runs 16 residues. The CDR3 is CASSKGALMTNYGYTF. CDR3 in DNA: TGTGCCAGCAGCAAAGGGGCCTTGATGACTAACTATGGCTACACCTTC.

This sequence joins TRBV6-1 and TRBJ2-3; weak D call: TRBD2 (5 bases). CDR3 size: 15 residues. Trimming left V 2 bases short and J 4 bases short, with 13 bases between. CDR1 is MNHNS and CDR2 is SASEGT in the germline V gene. CDR3 in DNA: TGTGCCAGCAGTGAATTTCTAGCTCTGTCAGATACGCAGTATTTT. Translating gives CASSEFLALSDTQYF.

This chain connects TRBV24-1 to TRBJ2-3, with a tentative D call TRBD1 (5 bases). The CDR3 extends over 16 amino acids. Trimming left V 2 bases short and J 0 bases short, with 11 bases between. Germline CDR1 is KGHDR and CDR2 is SFDVKD. CDR3: CATSDSGLISTDTQYF. In DNA form, the CDR3 reads TGTGCCACCAGTGATTCAGGGTTAATTAGCACAGATACGCAGTATTTT.

CDR3 sequence reads: CASSSRSGQETQYF. CDR3 sequence (DNA): TGTGCCAGCAGCTCCCGATCGGGCCAAGAGACCCAGTACTTC. The rearrangement links TRBV7-6 to TRBJ2-5; D is ambiguous. Deletions cut 4 bases from V and 1 base from J, with 10 bases between. The germline V gene has CDR1 SGHVS and CDR2 FNYEAQ. The CDR3 is 14 residues long.

The rearrangement uses TRBV29-1 and TRBJ1-3; tentatively, D is TRBD1 (6 bases). V dropped 6 bases and J dropped 0 bases, with 9 bases sitting between them. Germline V gene sequence: CDR1 SQVTM, CDR2 ANQGSEA. CDR3 length equals 13 residues. Here the CDR3 reads CSVGQSSGNTIYF. For the CDR3, the DNA is TGCAGCGTAGGACAGAGCTCTGGAAACACCATATATTTT.

This clone was counted only a few times. This chain joins TRBV30 and TRBJ1-2; 8 bases fit TRBD1. Germline V gene data show CDR1 as GTSNPN and CDR2 as SVGIG (reference sequence). V lost 5 bases to trimming and J lost 4 bases; unmatched junction nucleotides: 6. This CDR3 is built from 13 residues. CDR3 coding DNA: TGTGCCTGGTGGAGGGGGACAGGCTATGGCTACACCTTC. It yields the protein CAWWRGTGYGYTF.

This chain joins TRBV5-1 and TRBJ2-1, with TRBD2 identical over 10 bases. CDR3 length: 15 amino acids. The J segment lost 9 bases and the V segment lost 3 bases, leaving 9 bases of the junction unmatched. Germline-derived CDR1 and CDR2 are SGHRS and YFSETQ. CDR3 protein: CASSYELAGSSEQFF. The CDR3 DNA reads TGCGCCAGCAGCTACGAACTAGCGGGGTCCAGTGAGCAGTTCTTC.

This clone was seen once. The J gene is TRBJ2-6, the V gene TRBV13; D perhaps matches TRBD1 (6 bases). The germline V gene encodes CDR1 PRHDT and CDR2 FYEKMQ (reference sequence). V was pared by 5 bases and J by 2 bases, with 16 bases between. The length of the CDR3 is 17 residues. CDR3 in amino acids: CASSRGQSLAGANVLTF. DNA of the CDR3: TGTGCCAGCAGCCGAGGACAGTCTTTGGCTGGGGCCAACGTCCTGACTTTC.

The gene calls are TRBV5-6 and TRBJ1-2, with TRBD1 identical over 7 bases. The germline V gene encodes CDR1 SGHDT and CDR2 YYEEEE. After removal of 3 bases from V and 3 bases from J, the junction contained 8 bases not matched to a gene. The CDR3 totals 15 residues. This CDR3 is CASSSEGALDYGYTF. The CDR3 DNA follows: TGTGCCAGCAGCTCCGAGGGGGCGTTGGACTATGGCTACACCTTC.

The J gene is TRBJ1-6, the V gene TRBV7-2, with 8 bases fitting TRBD1. CDR3 size: 18 residues. Unmatched junction bases numbered 18, after V lost 5 bases and J lost 9 bases. Germline values: CDR1 SGHTA, CDR2 FQGNSA. The CDR3 DNA is TGTGCCAGCAGCCTCAGACCGATGCGGACAGGGTCGACTTCACCCCTCCACTTT. Residues: CASSLRPMRTGSTSPLHF.

This chain links TRBV4-1 with TRBJ1-1; no reliable D call. V lost 3 bases and J 0 bases, leaving 14 bases between the germline ends. The V gene's germline CDR1 is MGHRA and CDR2 YSYEKL. CDR3 length: 16 residues. The CDR3 reads CASSHPWRGMNTEAFF. DNA for the CDR3: TGCGCCAGCAGCCATCCCTGGAGAGGCATGAACACTGAAGCTTTCTTT.

The genes are TRBV7-9 and TRBJ2-7; 11 nucleotides agree with TRBD2. The CDR3 loop spans 17 amino acids. In germline, CDR1 is SEHNR, CDR2 FQNEAQ (reference sequence). Germline trimming cut 2 bases from V and 2 bases from J; bases unmatched to any gene: 8. CDR3 in DNA: TGTGCCAGCAGCTTAACTAGCGGGAGCCCCAGGACCTACGAGCAGTACTTC. Amino acid sequence: CASSLTSGSPRTYEQYF.

CDR3 bases: TGTGCCAGCAGCTCTCGTAATGAAGAGACCCAGTACTTC. As protein: CASSSRNEETQYF. This sequence joins TRBV11-3 and TRBJ2-5, with unresolved D. The V end lost 4 bases, the J end lost 3 bases, and 9 bases lay between the germline ends. The germline CDR1 and CDR2 sequences are SGHNT and YENEEA. The CDR3 extends over 13 amino acids.

This chain connects TRBV13 to TRBJ1-5, with D perhaps TRBD1 (5 bases). This CDR3 comprises 12 residues. Germline-derived CDR1 and CDR2 are PRHDT and FYEKMQ (reference sequence). Trimming took 2 bases from V and 10 from J, leaving 9 bases between them. The CDR3 bases are TGTGCCAGCAGCTTATTTCAGGGACCCCAGCATTTT. This translates into CASSLFQGPQHF.

V gene TRBV5-1 combines with J gene TRBJ2-4; no clear D. The CDR3 runs 18 residues. Germline CDR1 SGHRS, CDR2 YFSETQ. The V end lost 0 bases, the J end lost 0 bases, and 16 bases lay between the germline ends. The CDR3 sequence: CASSLVYRSDTAKNIQYF. The CDR3 DNA reads TGCGCCAGCAGCTTGGTCTATCGGAGCGATACAGCCAAAAACATTCAGTACTTC. Variable domain in full (rest from reference TRBV5-1 and TRBJ2-4): KAGVTQTPRYLIKTRGQQVTLSCSPISGHRSVSWYQQTPGQGLQFLFEYFSETQRNKGNFPGRFSGRQFSNSRSEMNVSTLELGDSALYLCASSLVYRSDTAKNIQYFGAGTRLSVL.

The chain recombines TRBV9 with TRBJ1-2; D is ambiguous. CDR3 size: 11 residues. Germline-derived CDR1 and CDR2 are SGDLS and YYNGEE. V was pared by 7 bases and J by 6 bases, with 10 bases between. CDR3 nucleotide sequence: TGTGCCAGCTCTAGACCTCATGGCTACACCTTC. It codes for CASSRPHGYTF.